This entry describes one T cell receptor (beta chain). Its target is unknown. TCRdb keeps only in-frame clones here, not all; method: immunoSEQ multiplex PCR. The table has around 76,000 clones, under 80% seen once; the top ten hold approximately 5%. The data are from a study of OX40 agonist ivuxolimab in advanced cancers. About the research overall: People in dose escalation had one of these cancers: hepatocellular carcinoma, melanoma, renal cell or head and neck cancer. Study-wide findings and caveats: Certain nonresponding patients likewise had low normalized T-cell clonal expansion. At 0.1 to 3.0 mg/kg and by week 6, clonal expansion occurred in CD4+ and CD8+ blood T cells. Relative to CD4+ cells, CD8+ T cells on average had more expanded clones.

This receptor was obtained from an adult with an advanced solid tumor such as melanoma, head and neck, liver or kidney cancer. The sample was CD4+ or CD8+ T cells sorted from blood, taken in a trial of the OX40 agonist ivuxolimab.

In DNA, the CDR3 is TGTGCCAGCAGCACTTCCAGTAGGGACACTGAAGCTTTCTTT. Translated, it gives CASSTSSRDTEAFF. The chain has TRBV9 and TRBJ1-1; D is unresolved. Trimming shortened V by 4 bases and J by 3 bases, and 13 bases separated the two germline ends. The CDR3 is made up of 14 amino acids. Germline V lookup: CDR1 SGDLS, CDR2 YYNGEE.